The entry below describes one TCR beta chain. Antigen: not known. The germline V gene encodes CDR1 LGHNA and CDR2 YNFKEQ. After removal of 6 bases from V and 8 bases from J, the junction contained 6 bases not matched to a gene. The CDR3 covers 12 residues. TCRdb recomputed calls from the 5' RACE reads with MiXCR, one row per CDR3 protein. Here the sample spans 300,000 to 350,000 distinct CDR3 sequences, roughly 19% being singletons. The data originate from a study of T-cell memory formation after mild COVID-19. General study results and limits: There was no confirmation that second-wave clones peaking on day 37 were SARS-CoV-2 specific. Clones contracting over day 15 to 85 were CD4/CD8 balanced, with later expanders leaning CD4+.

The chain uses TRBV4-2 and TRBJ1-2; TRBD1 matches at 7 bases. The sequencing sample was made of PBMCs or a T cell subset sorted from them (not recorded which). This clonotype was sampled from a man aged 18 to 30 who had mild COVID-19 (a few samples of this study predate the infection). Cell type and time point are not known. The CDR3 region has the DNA TGTGCCAGCAGGGACAGGCCGGGGGGCTACACCTTC. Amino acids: CASRDRPGGYTF.